A single sample is the source of the 31 T cell receptor beta chains below, sequenced in a study of cytomegalovirus exposure and HLA in healthy donors. Researchers ran the PCR with 60 Vbeta and 13 Jbeta primers. Clones were read by immunoSEQ multiplex PCR, and TCRdb kept only the in-frame ones, dropping some. In the table there are about 200,000 clones, 75% to 85% of which are singletons. Sequencing was carried out using PBMCs. The receptor source for this set is a woman aged 35 to 49 in good health and CMV-seronegative.

The chain carries TRBV29-1 and TRBJ1-1, with D possibly being TRBD1 (6 bases). Trimming removed 7 bases at V and 3 bases at J, with 15 bases between. The CDR3 length is 13 residues. Germline-derived CDR1 and CDR2 are SQVTM and ANQGSEA. The CDR3 DNA reads TGCAGCGCCGGCAGGGGATTCGACACTGAAGCTTTCTTT. It translates to CSAGRGFDTEAFF.

The chain carries TRBV2 and TRBJ1-5; D is unresolved. This CDR3 is 15 amino acids long. V lost 1 base and J 0 bases, leaving 7 bases between the germline ends. Germline V gene lookup returns CDR1 SNHLY and CDR2 FYNNEI. The CDR3 nucleotides read TGTGCCAGCAGTGAAGGTCAGGTTAGCAATCAGCCCCAGCATTTT. Its translation is CASSEGQVSNQPQHF. Filled out from reference TRBV2 and TRBJ1-5, the complete variable domain reads EPEVTQTPSHQVTQMGQEVILRCVPISNHLYFYWYRQILGQKVEFLVSFYNNEISEKSEIFDDQFSVERPDGSNFTLKIRSTKLEDSAMYFCASSEGQVSNQPQHFGDGTRLSIL.

V gene TRBV18 combines with J gene TRBJ2-7, with D unresolved. Trimming stripped 3 bases from V and 6 bases from J, with 12 bases between. The CDR3 runs to 13 residues. In germline, CDR1 is KGHSH, CDR2 LQKENI. The CDR3 reads CASSPAVGREQYF. In DNA, the CDR3 is TGTGCCAGCTCACCGGCGGTGGGTCGCGAGCAGTACTTC.

CDR3 sequence: CASTQPPTLGGPYNEQFF. CDR3 DNA sequence: TGTGCCAGCACTCAACCACCGACACTCGGAGGCCCCTACAATGAGCAGTTCTTC. The chain is built from TRBV28 and TRBJ2-1; a weak D match, TRBD2 (5 bases). Germline V CDR1 and CDR2: MDHEN, SYDVKM. The CDR3 consists of 18 residues. V lost 7 bases and J 2 bases, leaving 24 bases between the germline ends.

In its sample, this clone was seen once. V gene TRBV5-1 combines with J gene TRBJ2-1, with 8 bases identical to TRBD1. CDR3 length: 13 residues. CDR1 is SGHRS and CDR2 is YFSETQ in the germline V gene. V lost 6 bases and J lost 5; bases outside the gene matches: 4. The CDR3 spells CASKGQGNNEQFF. The CDR3 DNA sequence: TGCGCCAGCAAAGGACAGGGTAACAATGAGCAGTTCTTC.

The rearrangement joins TRBV7-9 to TRBJ1-1, with 8 bases fitting TRBD1. V lost 5 bases to trimming and J lost 2 bases; unmatched junction nucleotides: 7. The CDR3 is 15 amino acids. Germline V CDR1 and CDR2: SEHNR, FQNEAQ (reference sequence). This CDR3 is CASSPRDRRNTEAFF. CDR3 DNA sequence: TGTGCCAGCAGCCCACGGGACAGGAGAAACACTGAAGCTTTCTTT. Using reference TRBV7-9 and TRBJ1-1 for the parts outside the CDR3, the full variable domain is DTGVSQNPRHKITKRGQNVTFRCDPISEHNRLYWYRQTLGQGPEFLTYFQNEAQLEKSRLLSDRFSAERPKGSFSTLEIQRTEQGDSAMYLCASSPRDRRNTEAFFGQGTRLTVV.

A note on this clone: Given the absence of the conserved phenylalanine or tryptophan at the CDR3 end, a read error is likely. It is unclear where the CDR3 begins or ends on the DNA, so no DNA is shown, and the CDR3 is as TCRdb lists it. This chain connects TRBV7-9 to TRBJ2-7; TRBD2 was called by the table and not checked on the DNA. Inclusive of both ends, the CDR3 amounts to 13 amino acids. Germline V gives CDR1 SEHNR, CDR2 FQNEAQ (reference sequence). This CDR3 reads CSSTQLGGTSSTL.

The V gene is TRBV7-9, the J gene TRBJ2-7; 10 positions match TRBD2. V lost 5 bases and J lost 3; bases outside the gene matches: 16. The CDR3 extends over 18 amino acids. The germline V gene has CDR1 SEHNR and CDR2 FQNEAQ (reference sequence). The CDR3 DNA reads TGTGCCAGCAGCGCCACCTGGACTAGCGGACGGGTAAACTACGAGCAGTACTTC. The encoded protein is CASSATWTSGRVNYEQYF. The full variable domain, rest sourced from reference TRBV7-9 and TRBJ2-7, is DTGVSQNPRHKITKRGQNVTFRCDPISEHNRLYWYRQTLGQGPEFLTYFQNEAQLEKSRLLSDRFSAERPKGSFSTLEIQRTEQGDSAMYLCASSATWTSGRVNYEQYFGPGTRLTVT.

The CDR3 loop is CASSDHRDRDTEAFF. As DNA, the CDR3 is TGTGCCAGCAGTGATCACCGGGACAGGGACACTGAAGCTTTCTTT. The chain joins TRBV6-1 to TRBJ1-1, with 9 bases aligning to TRBD1. This CDR3 is 15 amino acids long. The ends lost 3 bases at V and 3 bases at J; junction bases unmatched: 5. CDR1 is MNHNS and CDR2 is SASEGT in the germline V gene.

This clone was recorded only once. The chain has TRBV4-1 and TRBJ2-5; perhaps TRBD2 as D (6 bases). The J call may be faulty, since TRBJ2-7 better matches the DNA end. In germline, CDR1 is MGHRA, CDR2 YSYEKL. This CDR3 spans 14 amino acids. CDR3 region: CASRAPGRKDEQYF. The CDR3 region has the DNA TGCGCCAGCAGGGCCCCCGGGAGAAAGGACGAGCAGTACTTC.

V usage is TRBV18 and J usage is TRBJ2-7; 14 bases are shared with TRBD2. J lost 6 bases, V lost 6 bases, and 10 bases had no gene match. Germline V gene sequence: CDR1 KGHSH, CDR2 LQKENI. The CDR3 runs to 16 residues. CDR3 sequence reads: CASSQSAGLAGGEQYF. The CDR3 region has the DNA TGTGCCAGCTCTCAAAGTGCTGGACTAGCGGGAGGCGAGCAGTACTTC.

The rearrangement uses TRBV6-4 and TRBJ1-3; the D is unclear. The length of the CDR3 is 15 residues. V lost 1 base and J 2 bases, leaving 9 bases between the germline ends. CDR1 MRHNA and CDR2 SNTAGT come from the germline V gene. The CDR3 DNA reads TGTGCCAGCAGTGACTTGCTACTAGCTGGAAACACCATATATTTT. The encoded protein is CASSDLLLAGNTIYF.

CDR3 in DNA: TGCGCCAGCAGCTGGGACAGGGAGAGCTCTGGAAACACCATATATTTT. Amino acids: CASSWDRESSGNTIYF. This rearrangement joins TRBV5-1 to TRBJ1-3; 9 bases align to TRBD1. The CDR3 length is 16 residues. The V and J ends lost 3 bases and 0 bases, in that order; junction bases with no gene match: 4. CDR1 and CDR2 (germline): SGHRS, YFSETQ.

The DNA for the CDR3 is TGTGCCACCTCGGGAGCGGGAGCCTACGAGCAGTACTTC. It codes for CATSGAGAYEQYF. This rearrangement joins TRBV5-4 to TRBJ2-7; 8 positions agree with TRBD2. Germline V gives CDR1 SGHNT, CDR2 YYREEE (reference sequence). The ends lost 9 bases at V and 2 bases at J; junction bases unmatched: 7. The CDR3 is made up of 13 amino acids.

V is TRBV5-5 and J is TRBJ2-1; D is unresolved. In germline, CDR1 is SGHKS, CDR2 YYEKEE (reference sequence). The CDR3 consists of 15 residues. V shed 4 bases and J shed 2 bases, with 13 bases lying between them. This chain's CDR3 is CASSPRLTTYNEQFF. The CDR3, as DNA: TGTGCCAGCAGCCCGAGACTCACCACCTACAATGAGCAGTTCTTC.

The chain links TRBV27 to TRBJ2-1; 7 nucleotides match TRBD2. V lost 4 bases and J lost 6; bases outside the gene matches: 0. CDR1 MNHEY and CDR2 SMNVEV come from the germline V gene (reference sequence). The CDR3 is 12 amino acids. The CDR3 region is CASSWGGNEQFF. The CDR3 DNA sequence: TGTGCCAGCAGTTGGGGGGGCAATGAGCAGTTCTTC.

This chain joins TRBV5-1 and TRBJ2-7; 11 nucleotides agree with TRBD2. After removal of 6 bases from V and 2 bases from J, the junction contained 13 bases not matched to a gene. The CDR3 extends over 17 amino acids. Looked up from germline, CDR1 is SGHRS and CDR2 is YFSETQ. CDR3 residues: CASKRGSGRAGTYEQYF. Written as DNA, the CDR3 is TGCGCCAGCAAGAGGGGTAGCGGGAGGGCGGGGACCTACGAGCAGTACTTC. Full variable domain (outside the CDR3, taken from reference TRBV5-1 and TRBJ2-7): KAGVTQTPRYLIKTRGQQVTLSCSPISGHRSVSWYQQTPGQGLQFLFEYFSETQRNKGNFPGRFSGRQFSNSRSEMNVSTLELGDSALYLCASKRGSGRAGTYEQYFGPGTRLTVT.

V gene TRBV9 combines with J gene TRBJ2-5; 7 bases align to TRBD2. CDR3 size: 17 residues. Germline lookup yields CDR1 SGDLS and CDR2 YYNGEE. The ends lost 1 base at V and 1 base at J; junction bases unmatched: 10. For the CDR3, the DNA is TGTGCCAGCAGCGTACAGCCAGGAGCGGGAATCCAAGAGACCCAGTACTTC. It is translated as CASSVQPGAGIQETQYF. The full variable domain, rest sourced from reference TRBV9 and TRBJ2-5, is DSGVTQTPKHLITATGQRVTLRCSPRSGDLSVYWYQQSLDQGLQFLIQYYNGEERAKGNILERFSAQQFPDLHSELNLSSLELGDSALYFCASSVQPGAGIQETQYFGPGTRLLVL.

This clone was counted a few times. The J gene is TRBJ2-3, the V gene TRBV16; 7 positions match TRBD1. The CDR3 consists of 17 residues. Trimming cost V 4 bases and J 0 bases; bases outside gene matches: 10. Germline assignment: CDR1 KGHSY and CDR2 FQNENV. The CDR3 nucleotides read TGTGCCAGCAGCCTGAACTTGGTCAGGGGGAGCACAGATACGCAGTATTTT. Its translation is CASSLNLVRGSTDTQYF.

This clone was seen more than once but under ten times. The chain recombines TRBV5-1 with TRBJ1-4; TRBD1 aligns across 9 bases. The J segment lost 5 bases and the V segment lost 2 bases, leaving 1 base of the junction unmatched. Germline-derived CDR1 and CDR2 are SGHRS and YFSETQ. The CDR3 sequence is 14 residues long. CDR3 DNA: TGCGCCAGCAGCTTTGGGACAGGGAATGAAAAACTGTTTTTT. It yields the protein CASSFGTGNEKLFF.

This clone was counted between two and nine times. V and J are TRBV2 and TRBJ1-2, with 7 positions matching TRBD1. Unmatched junction bases numbered 2, after V lost 4 bases and J lost 0 bases. In germline, CDR1 is SNHLY, CDR2 FYNNEI. The CDR3 runs to 14 residues. The CDR3 DNA reads TGTGCCAGCAGTGTGGACAGGACTAACTATGGCTACACCTTC. The encoded protein is CASSVDRTNYGYTF.

This sequence joins TRBV18 and TRBJ2-1; weak D call: TRBD1 (7 bases). V lost 6 bases to trimming and J lost 0 bases, with 18 bases between them. Germline loops: CDR1 KGHSH, CDR2 LQKENI. The CDR3 spans 17 residues. CDR3 region: CASSVTGTPSSYNEQFF. The CDR3 DNA reads as TGTGCCAGCTCGGTGACAGGGACTCCCAGCTCCTACAATGAGCAGTTCTTC. The whole variable domain, remainder taken from reference TRBV18 and TRBJ2-1, is NAGVMQNPRHLVRRRGQEARLRCSPMKGHSHVYWYRQLPEEGLKFMVYLQKENIIDESGMPKERFSAEFPKEGPSILRIQQVVRGDSAAYFCASSVTGTPSSYNEQFFGPGTRLTVL.

V usage is TRBV5-1 and J usage is TRBJ1-2; possibly TRBD1 for D (5 bases). From germline, CDR1 is SGHRS and CDR2 YFSETQ. Trimming removed 9 bases from V and 4 bases from J, with 19 bases in between. This CDR3 region has 14 residues. The CDR3 nucleotides are TGCGCCACAACAAAGTCGGGGGAGGGCTATGGCTACACCTTC. Translated: CATTKSGEGYGYTF.

The chain employs TRBV10-2 and TRBJ2-7, with 9 bases lining up with TRBD1. Unmatched junction bases numbered 7, after V lost 0 bases and J lost 7 bases. The CDR3 is made up of 15 amino acids. The germline CDR1 and CDR2 sequences are WSHSY and SAAADI. CDR3 sequence: CASSESGQGGGEQYF. CDR3 nucleotide sequence: TGCGCCAGCAGTGAGTCGGGACAGGGTGGTGGGGAGCAGTACTTC.

This clone was recorded only once. The chain has TRBV7-9 and TRBJ1-1; D possibly corresponds to TRBD1 (5 bases). V shed 5 bases and J shed 10 bases, with 20 bases lying between them. This CDR3 comprises 14 residues. Germline loops: CDR1 SEHNR, CDR2 FQNEAQ (reference sequence). CDR3 amino acids: CASSPPGGGLGAFF. CDR3 in DNA: TGTGCCAGCAGCCCACCCGGGGGGGGTTTGGGAGCTTTCTTT.

The gene calls are TRBV13 and TRBJ2-7, with 8 bases fitting TRBD1. J lost 3 bases, V lost 5 bases, and 6 bases had no gene match. Germline CDR1 is PRHDT and CDR2 is FYEKMQ (reference sequence). This CDR3 is built from 14 residues. The CDR3: CASSTRDRNYEQYF. The DNA for the CDR3 is TGTGCCAGCAGCACCCGGGACAGGAACTACGAGCAGTACTTC.

The V and J genes are TRBV19 and TRBJ1-5; a weak D match, TRBD1 (5 bases). Germline V lookup: CDR1 LNHDA, CDR2 SQIVND (reference sequence). CDR3 length: 13 residues. V was clipped by 6 bases and J by 5 bases, with 11 bases between them. CDR3: CASRLQEHQPQHF. CDR3 sequence (DNA): TGTGCCAGTAGACTACAGGAGCATCAGCCCCAGCATTTT.

The CDR3 here is CASSPRQGGWEQFF. DNA for the CDR3: TGTGCCAGCAGCCCTCGACAGGGAGGTTGGGAGCAGTTCTTC. This sequence joins TRBV7-2 and TRBJ2-1; D is possibly TRBD1 (7 bases). V was trimmed by 5 bases and J by 10 bases, leaving 18 bases between them. Per the germline V gene, CDR1 is SGHTA and CDR2 is FQGNSA. CDR3 size: 14 residues.

The genes are TRBV27 and TRBJ2-7; possible D gene TRBD1, 6 bases. The CDR3 is 14 amino acids. Trimming cost V 6 bases and J 2 bases, with 14 bases left between them. Germline loops: CDR1 MNHEY, CDR2 SMNVEV (reference sequence). The CDR3 is CASSYRVGPYEQYF. The CDR3 nucleotides read TGTGCCAGCAGCTACAGGGTGGGTCCCTACGAGCAGTACTTC.

The chain is built from TRBV7-9 and TRBJ1-2; D not resolved. The V and J ends lost 1 base and 2 bases respectively, with 11 bases between them. Germline V gives CDR1 SEHNR, CDR2 FQNEAQ (reference sequence). The CDR3 extends over 15 amino acids. This chain's CDR3 is CASSLVPTYNYGYTF. CDR3 nucleotides: TGTGCCAGCAGCTTAGTGCCGACTTACAACTATGGCTACACCTTC.

The chain joins TRBV10-3 to TRBJ1-1; D call uncertain. Trimming removed 5 bases from V and 4 bases from J, with 14 bases in between. This CDR3 is built from 14 residues. The germline V gene encodes CDR1 ENHRY and CDR2 SYGVKD. DNA for the CDR3: TGTGCCATCAGTAATTTGGACTACGGCACTGAAGCTTTCTTT. Its translation is CAISNLDYGTEAFF.